These T cell receptor beta chains were read from a single sample in a study of cytomegalovirus exposure and HLA in healthy donors. Profiling relied on immunoSEQ multiplex PCR, and the TCRdb table lists in-frame clones only, not all of them. The sample has 95,000 to 150,000 clones; roughly four fifths are singletons. Sequencing was done on a sample of PBMCs. The receptors come from a man aged 40-55 years in good health and CMV-seronegative. CDR3s include the opening cysteine and the closing phenylalanine or tryptophan. A D gene is named only where the DNA matches it firmly. Clone size is given for some rows only: seen once, a few or many times, or a class if the clone is expanded.

TRBJ1-2 | TRBV4-2 | TRBD1 | - | TGTGCCAGCAGCCCGGGACAGGGGATTCGTGGCTACACCTTC | CASSPGQGIRGYTF
TRBJ2-3 | TRBV2 | - | - | TGTGCCAGCAGTGGGGCCTACACAGATACGCAGTATTTT | CASSGAYTDTQYF
TRBJ2-6 | TRBV27 | - | - | TGTGCCAGCAGTCCCCGGACAGCCCCTGGGGCCAACGGCCTGACTTTC | CASSPRTAPGANGLTF
TRBJ2-7 | TRBV11-3 | - | few | TGTGCCAGCAGCTTAGGAATGGGGGGTCAAGGCGAGCAGTACTTC | CASSLGMGGQGEQYF
TRBJ1-2 | TRBV11-2 | - | - | TGTGCCAGCAGCTCCGACTATGGCTACACCTTC | CASSSDYGYTF
TRBJ2-3 | TRBV7-2 | - | - | TGTGCCAGCAGCTTAAACTCGGCAGATACGCAGTATTTT | CASSLNSADTQYF
TRBJ2-7 | TRBV18 | - | - | TGTGCCAGCTCACTTCGACAGTTCTACGAGCAGTACTTC | CASSLRQFYEQYF
TRBJ2-2 | TRBV4-3 | - | once | TGCGCCAGCAGCCATGGGGCCCTTACCGGGGAGCTGTTTTTT | CASSHGALTGELFF
TRBJ2-7 | TRBV6-1 | - | - | TGTGCCAGCAGTGAACAGGTCACCTACGAGCAGTACTTC | CASSEQVTYEQYF
TRBJ2-5 | TRBV2 | TRBD2 | - | TGTGCCAGCAGTGGTCTAGCGGGAGGGCCATGGGAGACCCAGTACTTC | CASSGLAGGPWETQYF
TRBJ1-1 | TRBV6-6 | - | - | TGTGCCAGCAGTTACGGGGTGAGGGTCGGGGCTTTCTTT | CASSYGVRVGAFF
TRBJ1-1 | TRBV18 | - | - | TGTGCCAGCTCACCAGACATGTCATCTGAAGCTTTCTTT | CASSPDMSSEAFF
TRBJ2-5 | TRBV28 | TRBD2 | few | TGTGCCAGCAGCTCGATCCGGACAGCCCGGGGCGGGGGGGAGCAGTACTTC | CASSSIRTARGGGEQYF
TRBJ2-1 | TRBV6-5 | TRBD1 | once | TGTGCCAGCACCAAGGGACAGGCATCCGATGAGCAGTTCTTC | CASTKGQASDEQFF
TRBJ1-1 | TRBV11-2 | TRBD1 | - | TGTGCCAGCAGCTCACTGAAAAAACAGGGGCGGGGTGAAGCTTTCTTT | CASSSLKKQGRGEAFF
TRBJ2-7 | TRBV6-5 | - | - | TGTGCCAGCAGTTACTCGAACGGGGGCTCCTACGAGCAGTACTTC | CASSYSNGGSYEQYF
TRBJ2-6 | TRBV7-2 | TRBD1 | - | TGTGCCAGCAGAAGATCAGGGGGCGCTGGGGCCAACGTCCTGACTTTC | CASRRSGGAGANVLTF
TRBJ1-1 | TRBV5-4 | - | - | TGTGCCAGCTTCACACTGACAGCCGTGAACACTGAAGCTTTCTTT | CASFTLTAVNTEAFF
TRBJ1-3 | TRBV10-1 | - | once | TGCGCCAGCAGTGACCAGTTACAGCCCTCTGGAAACACCATATATTTT | CASSDQLQPSGNTIYF
TRBJ1-5 | TRBV28 | - | - | TGTGCCAGCAGTTCTAGGGGTGGCGAGCCCCAGCATTTT | CASSSRGGEPQHF
TRBJ1-5 | TRBV30 | TRBD1 | - | TGTGCCTGGAGTGTGAACAGGGGGGATCAGCCCCAGCATTTT | CAWSVNRGDQPQHF
TRBJ2-1 | TRBV27 | - | - | TGTGCCAGCAGTTTATTTGCCGAGTCCCCCCATGGGCAGTTCTTC | CASSLFAESPHGQFF
TRBJ1-2 | TRBV19 | - | - | TGTGCCAGTAGCCCAGGCTCCACTAACTATGGCTACACCTTC | CASSPGSTNYGYTF
TRBJ1-2 | TRBV27 | TRBD1 | - | TGTGCCAGCAGTCCGTACGGGGACAGGGGGTGGGGGCATAGTGGCTACACCTTC | CASSPYGDRGWGHSGYTF
TRBJ1-5 | TRBV2 | - | - | TGTGCCAGCAGTGTAGGACATCCTAGCAATCAGCCCCAGCATTTT | CASSVGHPSNQPQHF
TRBJ1-2 | TRBV4-3 | - | - | TGCGCCAGCAGCCAAGATCGGAGGGGCGGCTACACCTTC | CASSQDRRGGYTF
TRBJ2-1 | TRBV6-5 | - | - | TGTGCCAGCACTCTCCTCAATGAGCAGTTCTTC | CASTLLNEQFF
TRBJ2-1 | TRBV6-1 | TRBD1 | - | TGTGCCAGCAGTGATCTCCCACCCACAGGGGGTGAGCAGTTCTTC | CASSDLPPTGGEQFF
TRBJ2-3 | TRBV21-1 | - | once | TGTGCCAGCAGCAGCGCAATCACAGATACGCAGTATTTT | CASSSAITDTQYF
TRBJ2-3 | TRBV5-1 | TRBD2 | - | TGCGCCAGCAGCCCCGGGACTAGTACCCGGCCAGATACGCAGTATTTT | CASSPGTSTRPDTQYF
TRBJ1-5 | TRBV7-9 | TRBD1 | few | TGTGCCAGCAGCGGACAGGGCAATCAGCCCCAGCATTTT | CASSGQGNQPQHF
TRBJ1-3 | TRBV4-2 | TRBD1 | - | TGTGCCAGCAGCCAAGAGTCGCAAAGGACAGGGCTCGGAAACACCATATATTTT | CASSQESQRTGLGNTIYF
TRBJ1-2 | TRBV4-3 | - | - | TGCGCCAGCAGCCAAGACCAGGCCAACTATGGCTACACCTTC | CASSQDQANYGYTF
TRBJ2-1 | TRBV19 | - | - | TGTGCCAGTAGAGCTGTCGGTTCCAATGAGCAGTTCTTC | CASRAVGSNEQFF
TRBJ1-2 | TRBV4-3 | - | - | TGCGCCAGCAGCCAAGCCCGGAACTATGGCTACACCTTC | CASSQARNYGYTF
TRBJ1-2 | TRBV6-5 | - | - | TGTGCCAGCAGTTACTCGGTTAGTCGGTCCTATGGCTACACCTTC | CASSYSVSRSYGYTF
TRBJ2-1 | TRBV12-5 | TRBD1 | - | TGTGCTAGTGGTTGGGGACAGGGGGTCCACAATGAGCAGTTCTTC | CASGWGQGVHNEQFF
TRBJ2-7 | TRBV2 | - | - | TGTGCCAGCAGTAAGATTAGTTCGGACGAGCAGTACTTC | CASSKISSDEQYF
TRBJ2-7 | TRBV7-9 | - | - | TGTTCCAGCAGCTTAGTTCAGGACGAGCAGTACTTC | CSSSLVQDEQYF
TRBJ2-5 | TRBV9 | - | - | TGTGCCAGCAGCGTCCGGGTGTTTGGGACCCAGTACTTC | CASSVRVFGTQYF
TRBJ1-2 | TRBV28 | - | few | TGTGCCAGCAGTTTATACAGGGCAGGTGGCTACACCTTC | CASSLYRAGGYTF
TRBJ2-7 | TRBV18 | - | - | TGTGCCAGCTCAACCATCTCCCGACAGGAGGTAGGCGAGCAGTACTTC | CASSTISRQEVGEQYF
TRBJ1-6 | TRBV10-2 | TRBD1 | - | TGCGCCAGCAGTGCTGGACAGGGCAGTTCACCCCTCCACTTT | CASSAGQGSSPLHF
TRBJ2-5 | TRBV7-3 | - | few | TGTGCCAGCAGTGACCGGATGGCAGGGTCGCAAGAGACCCAGTACTTC | CASSDRMAGSQETQYF
TRBJ1-4 | TRBV9 | - | - | TGTGCCAGCAGCGTAGCGGGGGGCGAAGGTGAAAAACTGTTTTTT | CASSVAGGEGEKLFF
TRBJ1-4 | TRBV7-9 | - | few | TGTGCCAGCAGCCTCGAGGCTGTTGAAAAACTGTTTTTT | CASSLEAVEKLFF
TRBJ1-5 | TRBV7-2 | - | - | TGTGCCAGCAGCTTACAACAGGGCCCCAATCAGCCCCAGCATTTT | CASSLQQGPNQPQHF
TRBJ2-1 | TRBV9 | - | - | TGTGCCAGCAGCGTAGAGTCCCGGGACTCCGATGAGCGGTTCTTC | CASSVESRDSDERFF
TRBJ2-7 | TRBV5-1 | TRBD1 | - | TGCGCCAGCAGCTTGGACCAGGGGGCGCGCTACGAGCAGTACTTC | CASSLDQGARYEQYF
TRBJ2-3 | TRBV7-6 | TRBD2 | - | TGTGCCAGCAGCTTAGAGCTAGCGGACACATCTTCAGGCACGCAGTATTTT | CASSLELADTSSGTQYF
TRBJ2-7 | TRBV6-5 | TRBD2 | - | TGTGCCAGCAGTCCTCGGACTAGAGTCTACGAGCAGTACTTC | CASSPRTRVYEQYF